This T cell receptor (beta chain) was sequenced during a study of CD8 T cells in Susac syndrome. CD8+ and CD4+ T cells from blood underwent TCR beta sequencing, which was carried out in a high-throughput format. The CD8+ and CD4+ T cells were isolated magnetically using a negative isolation approach, whereas the TEMRA cells were enriched by FACS. Between the trimmed V and J ends, which lost 7 bases and 4 bases, there was a span of 13 bases. Germline V gives CDR1 MNHNS, CDR2 SASEGT. This CDR3 has 13 residues. Reverse transcription of roughly 0.5 to 1 ug RNA was performed with random hexamers. Across 54 Vbeta and 13 Jbeta, immunoSEQ multiplex PCR amplified TCR beta CDR3. One entry per CDR3 protein results from TCRdb running MiXCR on the immunoSEQ multiplex PCR reads. The data contain more than 150,000 distinct CDR3 sequences, more than 90% of them seen just once; the ten biggest clones take up 0.075% to 0.1%.

This clonotype was found a few times. J is TRBJ1-2 and V is TRBV6-1, with D possibly matching TRBD1 (6 bases). The source is a human donor with Susac syndrome. Sequencing input: CD4+ T cells from PBMCs. The CDR3 coding sequence is TGTGCCAGCACCTACGGGACACCCTATGGCTACACCTTC. Encoded protein: CASTYGTPYGYTF.